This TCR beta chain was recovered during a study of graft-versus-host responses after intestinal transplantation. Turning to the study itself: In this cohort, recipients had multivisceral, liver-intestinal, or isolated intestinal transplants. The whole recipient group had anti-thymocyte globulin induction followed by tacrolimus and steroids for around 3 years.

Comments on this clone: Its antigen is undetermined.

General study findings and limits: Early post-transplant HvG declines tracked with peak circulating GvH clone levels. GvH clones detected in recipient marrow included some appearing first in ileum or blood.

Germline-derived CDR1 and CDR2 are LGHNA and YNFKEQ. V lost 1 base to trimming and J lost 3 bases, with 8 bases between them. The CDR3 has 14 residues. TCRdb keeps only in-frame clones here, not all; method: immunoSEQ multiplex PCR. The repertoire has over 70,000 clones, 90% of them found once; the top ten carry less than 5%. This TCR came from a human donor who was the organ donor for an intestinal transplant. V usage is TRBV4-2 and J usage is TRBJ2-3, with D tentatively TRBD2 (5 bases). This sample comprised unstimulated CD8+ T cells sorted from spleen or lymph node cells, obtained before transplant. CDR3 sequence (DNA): TGTGCCAGCAGCCAAGTAGCGTCTACAGATACGCAGTATTTT. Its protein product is CASSQVASTDTQYF.